The clone carrying this TCR beta chain is a singleton in its sample. No antigen is known for it. This entry comes from a study of T cell responses to AZD1222 COVID-19 vaccine. With 3 bases clipped from V and 2 bases from J, the junction kept 3 bases outside the gene matches. The CDR3 has 15 residues. Germline V gives CDR1 KGHSH, CDR2 LQKENI. Notes on the study in general: There were repertoire samples only from the period after the peak T cell response. Once two AZD1222 doses were given, Spike-specific TCR breadth and depth went up.

Clones were sequenced by immunoSEQ multiplex PCR, and TCRdb holds only the in-frame ones, with some missing. Of around 150,000 clones listed, about 92% are singletons. The TCR originated in an adult who received the AZD1222 COVID-19 vaccine. The chain links TRBV18 to TRBJ2-1; 8 bases are a match to TRBD2. The sample here was peripheral blood, taken 28 days after the second AZD1222 dose. The CDR3 spells CASSPGLDTYNEQFF. The CDR3 DNA sequence: TGTGCCAGCTCACCGGGACTAGACACCTACAATGAGCAGTTCTTC.